The clone carrying this T cell receptor (beta chain) was seen more than once but under ten times. The antigen is unknown. This may arise from a read error, as a much more abundant clone is one base away. Per germline, CDR1 KGHDR and CDR2 SFDVKD. This CDR3 is 17 amino acids long. These data belong to a study of metastatic and nonmetastatic thyroid tumors. The overall study: Repertoires from malignant and benign thyroid patients were compared across blood and tumor or nodule tissue.

The authors' processing: Built for papillary thyroid cancer, a distant-metastasis classifier drew on CDR3 differences across clinicopathological groups. TCRdb reanalyzed the PCR reads with MiXCR. The V and J calls reflect TCRdb's pipeline rather than the authors' work. This sample has about 33,000 clones, with over 15% found just once. Findings and limits, study-wide: Within blood and tumor, benign nodules reportedly had significantly lower TCR beta diversity than malignant thyroid tumors did.

Treatment of any kind had been given to no patient before thyroid surgery. This clonotype originated in a male donor with papillary thyroid cancer or a benign thyroid nodule (not recorded which). Some clones in this sample may be carry-over from other donors' samples. The chain joins TRBV24-1 to TRBJ2-5; D might be TRBD2 (6 bases). The specimen was blood. Written as DNA, the CDR3 is TGTGCCGCCAGTGACCTCTCCGGGGCGGGAACGGGGGTGACCCAGTACTTC. Amino acids: CAASDLSGAGTGVTQYF.